These T cell receptor beta chains were read from a single sample in a study of beta chain features in type 1 diabetes. Libraries were prepared by immunoSEQ multiplex PCR; TCRdb keeps only in-frame clonotypes and omits some of them. This sample yields over 500,000 clones, of which around 16% are seen a single time; approximately 0.093% belongs to the top ten. Source material: naive CD4+ T cells from blood. Every receptor here comes from a man younger than 35 in good health. Both conserved end residues are part of each CDR3. A D gene is named only where the DNA matches it firmly. Rows give clone size only sometimes, using once, few, many, or a class for an expanded clone.

cdr3_length: 14; v_call: TRBV9; d_call: -; clone_size: few; j_call: TRBJ2-1; cdr3_aa: CASSLRTRPDEQFF; cdr3_nt: TGTGCCAGCAGCCTCCGGACCCGCCCCGATGAGCAGTTCTTC
cdr3_length: 14; v_call: TRBV5-1; d_call: -; clone_size: few; j_call: TRBJ2-7; cdr3_aa: CASIPRLDSYEQYF; cdr3_nt: TGCGCCAGCATCCCACGGTTGGATTCCTACGAGCAGTACTTC
cdr3_length: 12; v_call: TRBV7-9; d_call: -; clone_size: few; j_call: TRBJ2-7; cdr3_aa: CASSLYNYEQYF; cdr3_nt: TGTGCCAGCAGCCTCTATAACTACGAGCAGTACTTC
cdr3_length: 15; v_call: TRBV5-1; d_call: -; clone_size: -; j_call: TRBJ1-3; cdr3_aa: CASSLDDSSGNTIYF; cdr3_nt: TGCGCCAGCAGCTTGGACGACAGCTCTGGAAACACCATATATTTT
cdr3_length: 13; v_call: TRBV7-2; d_call: -; clone_size: few; j_call: TRBJ2-2; cdr3_aa: CASSSPNTGELFF; cdr3_nt: TGTGCCAGCAGCTCACCGAACACCGGGGAGCTGTTTTTT
cdr3_length: 14; v_call: TRBV25-1; d_call: -; clone_size: few; j_call: TRBJ2-7; cdr3_aa: CASSLPGRGVEQYF; cdr3_nt: TGTGCCAGCAGCCTTCCCGGCAGGGGGGTCGAGCAGTACTTC
cdr3_length: 15; v_call: TRBV27; d_call: -; clone_size: few; j_call: TRBJ2-3; cdr3_aa: CASSPLFTGRDTQYF; cdr3_nt: TGTGCCAGCAGCCCCCTTTTTACAGGGAGGGATACGCAGTATTTT
cdr3_length: 13; v_call: TRBV7-9; d_call: -; clone_size: -; j_call: TRBJ2-7; cdr3_aa: CASSLDIKGEQYF; cdr3_nt: TGTGCCAGCAGCTTAGACATAAAAGGGGAGCAGTACTTC
cdr3_length: 15; v_call: TRBV9; d_call: -; clone_size: -; j_call: TRBJ1-1; cdr3_aa: CASTSARQMNTEAFF; cdr3_nt: TGTGCCAGCACCTCAGCCAGACAGATGAACACTGAAGCTTTCTTT
cdr3_length: 14; v_call: TRBV7-3; d_call: -; clone_size: -; j_call: TRBJ1-1; cdr3_aa: CASSLFPANTEAFF; cdr3_nt: TGTGCCAGCAGCTTATTCCCGGCGAACACTGAAGCTTTCTTT
cdr3_length: 13; v_call: TRBV10-3; d_call: -; clone_size: -; j_call: TRBJ1-2; cdr3_aa: CAISDGTYAGYTF; cdr3_nt: TGTGCCATCAGTGATGGCACTTACGCTGGCTACACCTTC
cdr3_length: 13; v_call: TRBV27; d_call: -; clone_size: -; j_call: TRBJ2-7; cdr3_aa: CASSLRVTYEQYF; cdr3_nt: TGTGCCAGCAGTTTACGGGTAACCTACGAGCAGTACTTC
cdr3_length: 14; v_call: TRBV5-1; d_call: TRBD1; clone_size: few; j_call: TRBJ2-5; cdr3_aa: CASSPWTGGETQYF; cdr3_nt: TGCGCCAGCAGCCCTTGGACAGGGGGAGAGACCCAGTACTTC
cdr3_length: 14; v_call: TRBV28; d_call: TRBD1; clone_size: few; j_call: TRBJ2-7; cdr3_aa: CASSLTGPSYEQYF; cdr3_nt: TGTGCCAGCAGTTTGACAGGGCCCTCCTACGAGCAGTACTTC
cdr3_length: 17; v_call: TRBV7-3; d_call: TRBD2; clone_size: -; j_call: TRBJ2-3; cdr3_aa: CASSLWPSGRKADTQYF; cdr3_nt: TGTGCCAGCAGCTTATGGCCTAGCGGGAGGAAGGCTGATACGCAGTATTTT
cdr3_length: 14; v_call: TRBV7-3; d_call: TRBD1; clone_size: -; j_call: TRBJ2-3; cdr3_aa: CASSSGQSTDTQYF; cdr3_nt: TGTGCCAGCAGCTCGGGACAGAGCACAGATACGCAGTATTTT
cdr3_length: 14; v_call: TRBV19; d_call: -; clone_size: few; j_call: TRBJ2-3; cdr3_aa: CASSYQPGLGTQYF; cdr3_nt: TGTGCCAGTAGCTACCAGCCGGGCCTCGGTACGCAGTATTTT